The 13 T cell receptor beta chains given below trace back to one sample, sequenced in a study of blood T cell repertoires in COVID-19. This table comes from immunoSEQ multiplex PCR, and its TCRdb copy is limited to in-frame clones, with some not included. This table has 200,000 to 250,000 clones, 70% to 90% appearing once. The sequencing input was PBMCs or T cells enriched from blood (not recorded which). Receptors were obtained from a man between 25 and 39 years old who had recovered from COVID-19.

The rearrangement joins TRBV9 to TRBJ1-3; D gene unclear. The CDR3 is 14 amino acids. Trimming took 3 bases from V and 0 from J, leaving 7 bases between them. Per the germline V gene, CDR1 is SGDLS and CDR2 is YYNGEE. CDR3 amino acids: CASSAKASGNTIYF. The CDR3, as DNA: TGTGCCAGCAGCGCAAAAGCCTCTGGAAACACCATATATTTT.

The rearrangement uses TRBV30 and TRBJ2-5; D gene uncertain. Trimming took 8 bases from V and 5 from J, leaving 12 bases between them. Germline V gene data show CDR1 as GTSNPN and CDR2 as SVGIG (reference sequence). This CDR3 is 11 amino acids long. DNA for the CDR3: TGTGCCCAATCGTCTAGGGAGACCCAGTACTTC. Protein sequence: CAQSSRETQYF.

The chain employs TRBV5-1 and TRBJ2-3; 7 bases map to TRBD1. The length of the CDR3 is 15 residues. From germline, CDR1 is SGHRS and CDR2 YFSETQ. The V gene end was trimmed by 0 bases and the J gene end by 5 bases; junction bases not matched to a gene: 6. CDR3 in DNA: TGCGCCAGCAGCTTGGGGGACAGTGAGGTAGATACGCAGTATTTT. It specifies CASSLGDSEVDTQYF.

This clone appeared once. The V call is TRBV29-1, the J call TRBJ1-1, with D possibly matching TRBD1 (5 bases). Germline values: CDR1 SQVTM, CDR2 ANQGSEA. The CDR3 is 15 residues long. V shed 4 bases and J shed 3 bases, with 18 bases lying between them. The CDR3 loop reads CSVGGSLGGYTEAFF. The CDR3 bases are TGCAGCGTTGGTGGGTCCCTGGGGGGGTACACTGAAGCTTTCTTT.

The chain combines TRBV6-5 with TRBJ1-3, with a possible D match to TRBD1 (6 bases). Germline V gives CDR1 MNHEY, CDR2 SVGAGI. V lost 0 bases, J lost 6 bases, and 9 bases lay in between. The CDR3 consists of 14 residues. CDR3 region: CASSYSYRENTIYF. CDR3 in DNA: TGTGCCAGCAGTTACTCGTACAGGGAAAACACCATATATTTT.

This clone occurred once. V is TRBV5-1 and J is TRBJ1-4; D ambiguous. The germline gives CDR1 SGHRS, CDR2 YFSETQ. The CDR3 runs to 13 residues. Trimming pared 0 bases from V and 5 bases from J, leaving 5 bases between. The CDR3 DNA reads TGCGCCAGCAGCTTGGACACCAATGAAAAACTGTTTTTT. Its protein is CASSLDTNEKLFF.

Here the CDR3 DNA reads TGTGCCAGCAGTTTAGTATCGAGCACTGAAGCTTTCTTT. This sequence encodes CASSLVSSTEAFF. This rearrangement joins TRBV27 to TRBJ1-1; no reliable D call. With 2 bases removed from V and 4 bases from J, the gap between germline ends came to 8 bases. Germline assignment: CDR1 MNHEY and CDR2 SMNVEV (reference sequence). The CDR3 loop spans 13 amino acids.

This chain joins TRBV18 and TRBJ1-2; D remains ambiguous. This CDR3 spans 14 amino acids. CDR1 and CDR2 (germline): KGHSH, LQKENI. Trimming stripped 6 bases from V and 2 bases from J, with 13 bases between. For the CDR3, the DNA is TGTGCCAGCTCCGTAGGGAGGTACAACTATGGCTACACCTTC. Translated, it gives CASSVGRYNYGYTF.

V gene TRBV7-8 combines with J gene TRBJ1-3; no definite D call. Germline assignment: CDR1 SGHVS and CDR2 FQNEAQ. V was cut by 1 base and J by 1 base, with 11 bases left in between. The CDR3 loop spans 16 amino acids. The CDR3 DNA follows: TGTGCCAGCAGCTTAGGGCGGGCAAGTTCTGGAAACACCATATATTTT. Amino acids: CASSLGRASSGNTIYF. The whole variable domain, filled in from reference TRBV7-8 and TRBJ1-3, reads GAGVSQSPRYKVAKRGQDVALRCDPISGHVSLFWYQQALGQGPEFLTYFQNEAQLDKSGLPSDRFFAERPEGSVSTLKIQRTQQEDSAVYLCASSLGRASSGNTIYFGEGSWLTVV.

The chain links TRBV6-5 to TRBJ2-5; 9 positions match TRBD1. This CDR3 comprises 15 residues. The germline CDR1 and CDR2 sequences are MNHEY and SVGAGI. J gave up 4 bases and V 10 bases, and 13 bases lay outside the gene matches. CDR3 in DNA: TGTGCCACCACCATAAACAGGGGGCGCGGAGAGACCCAGTACTTC. This gives the protein CATTINRGRGETQYF.

The chain is built from TRBV3-1 (or the pseudogene TRBV3-2) and TRBJ1-4, with D uncertain. The CDR3 is made up of 14 amino acids. Trimming removed 4 bases at V and 4 bases at J, with 10 bases between. CDR1 is LGHDT and CDR2 is YNNKEL in the germline V gene (reference sequence). Here the CDR3 reads CASSLRLDNEKLFF. In DNA, the CDR3 is TGTGCCAGCAGCCTCCGACTGGATAATGAAAAACTGTTTTTT.

This clone was recorded a few times. This chain uses TRBV3-1 (or the pseudogene TRBV3-2) with TRBJ2-3; TRBD2 matches at 11 bases. There are 17 residues in the CDR3. The junction had 8 bases not matched to a gene; V was cut back by 2 bases and J by 4 bases. Germline CDR1 reads LGHDT; CDR2 reads YNNKEL (reference sequence). The DNA of the CDR3 is TGTGCCAGCAGCCAATCCACTAGCGGGAGACAATCAGATACGCAGTATTTT. Protein sequence: CASSQSTSGRQSDTQYF.

V is TRBV5-1 and J is TRBJ1-2, with 9 bases identical to TRBD1. Germline assignment: CDR1 SGHRS and CDR2 YFSETQ. J was trimmed by 6 bases and V by 2 bases; bases with no gene match: 2. The CDR3 loop spans 13 amino acids. The CDR3 DNA follows: TGCGCCAGCAGCTTACAGGGGGCGAATGGCTACACCTTC. The encoded protein is CASSLQGANGYTF.